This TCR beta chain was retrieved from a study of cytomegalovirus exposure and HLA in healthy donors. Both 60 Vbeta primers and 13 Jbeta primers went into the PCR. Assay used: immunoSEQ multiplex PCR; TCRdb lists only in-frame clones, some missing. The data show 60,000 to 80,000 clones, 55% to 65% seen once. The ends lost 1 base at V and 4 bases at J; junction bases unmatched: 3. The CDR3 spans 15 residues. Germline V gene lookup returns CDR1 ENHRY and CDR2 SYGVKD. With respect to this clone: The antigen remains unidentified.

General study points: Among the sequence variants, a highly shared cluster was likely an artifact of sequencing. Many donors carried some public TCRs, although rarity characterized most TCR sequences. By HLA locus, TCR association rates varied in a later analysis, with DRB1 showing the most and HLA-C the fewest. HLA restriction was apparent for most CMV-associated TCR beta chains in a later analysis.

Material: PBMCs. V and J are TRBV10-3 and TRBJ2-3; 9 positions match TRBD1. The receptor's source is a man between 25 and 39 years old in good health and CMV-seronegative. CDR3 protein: CAISEWGQGPDTQYF. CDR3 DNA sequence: TGTGCCATCAGTGAGTGGGGACAGGGCCCAGATACGCAGTATTTT.